A selection of T cell receptor beta chains follows, all from one sample in a study of blood T cells in healthy people across ages. Each CDR3 protein is one row after TCRdb ran MiXCR on the 5' RACE reads. This table has under 2,000,000 distinct CDR3 sequences, 49% appearing once. The sample taken for sequencing was blood. These receptors came from a woman between 40 and 55 years old in good health. The CDR3 runs from the conserved cysteine through the conserved F or W. Fields, in order: D gene, J gene, clone size, V gene, CDR3 protein, CDR3 DNA. A D gene is named only where the DNA matches it firmly. Expanded clones get a size class; other rows say once, few or many, or leave the size out.

TRBD2,TRBJ2-5,-,TRBV5-1,CASSFSGLGMETQYF,TGCGCCAGCAGCTTTTCGGGACTAGGTATGGAGACCCAGTACTTC
-,TRBJ1-6,-,TRBV3-1,CASSPSDWSSPLHF,TGTGCCAGCAGCCCCTCGGACTGGAGTTCACCCCTCCACTTT
TRBD1,TRBJ2-1,few,TRBV20-1,CSASMDRVSNEQFF,TGCAGTGCTAGTATGGACAGGGTGTCAAATGAGCAGTTCTTC
TRBD2,TRBJ2-3,-,TRBV6-2/TRBV6-3,CASSSQLAGRDTQYF,TGTGCCAGCAGTTCTCAACTAGCGGGAAGAGATACGCAGTATTTT
-,TRBJ2-3,-,TRBV7-8,CASSLSQGIADTQYF,TGTGCCAGCAGCTTATCCCAGGGAATAGCAGATACGCAGTATTTT
TRBD2,TRBJ2-1,-,TRBV5-5,CASSFALAGGFNEQFF,TGTGCCAGCAGCTTCGCCCTAGCGGGGGGGTTTAATGAGCAGTTCTTC
-,TRBJ1-2,-,TRBV28,CASSFSSLYGYTF,TGTGCCAGCAGTTTTTCAAGCCTTTATGGCTACACCTTC
TRBD2,TRBJ2-1,-,TRBV7-3,CASSLWASGSSYNEQFF,TGTGCCAGCAGCTTATGGGCTAGCGGGAGCTCCTACAATGAGCAGTTCTTC
-,TRBJ2-1,-,TRBV28,CASSYRSWGFHNEQFF,TGTGCCAGCAGTTACCGTTCGTGGGGGTTTCACAATGAGCAGTTCTTC
-,TRBJ2-1,few,TRBV7-9,CASSPQDEQFF,TGTGCCAGCAGCCCTCAGGATGAGCAGTTCTTC
TRBD2,TRBJ2-5,-,TRBV6-2/TRBV6-3,CASSYVAGTPLGETQYF,TGTGCCAGCAGTTACGTAGCGGGGACACCCCTTGGAGAGACCCAGTACTTC
TRBD1,TRBJ2-1,-,TRBV6-2/TRBV6-3,CASSSPDRGKDEQFF,TGTGCCAGCAGTTCCCCGGACAGGGGGAAAGATGAGCAGTTCTTC
-,TRBJ2-1,-,TRBV7-2,CASSLGMAEGSYNEQFF,TGTGCCAGCAGCTTAGGGATGGCTGAGGGGTCCTACAATGAGCAGTTCTTC
TRBD1,TRBJ1-1,-,TRBV7-2,CASRQDRDEAFF,TGTGCCAGCAGACAAGACAGGGATGAGGCTTTCTTT
TRBD2,TRBJ2-1,few,TRBV7-2,CASSLKGGGGGEQFF,TGTGCCAGCAGCTTAAAGGGCGGGGGGGGAGGTGAGCAGTTCTTC
TRBD2,TRBJ2-1,-,TRBV7-2,CASSLGWVSGGAKNEQFF,TGTGCCAGCAGCTTAGGGTGGGTTAGCGGGGGGGCTAAGAATGAGCAGTTCTTC
-,TRBJ1-2,-,TRBV29-1,CSVEVTYGYTF,TGCAGCGTTGAGGTTACCTATGGCTACACCTTC
-,TRBJ2-1,-,TRBV5-1,CASSLSTSEQFF,TGCGCCAGCAGCTTAAGCACCAGTGAGCAGTTCTTC
-,TRBJ2-6,-,TRBV5-1,CASSLDAWGANVLTF,TGCGCCAGCAGCTTGGACGCCTGGGGGGCCAACGTCCTGACTTTC
-,TRBJ2-3,few,TRBV6-2/TRBV6-3,CASSYGTVGSDTQYF,TGTGCCAGCAGTTACGGGACTGTCGGCTCAGATACGCAGTATTTT
TRBD2,TRBJ2-1,-,TRBV20-1,CSARDPRLAGGIQQFF,TGCAGTGCTAGAGACCCAAGACTAGCGGGGGGTATTCAACAGTTCTTC
TRBD1,TRBJ1-5,-,TRBV20-1,CSTRDREQPQHF,TGCAGTACCCGGGACAGAGAACAGCCCCAGCATTTT
TRBD1,TRBJ2-1,-,TRBV11-3,CASSLGSDRGIYNEQFF,TGTGCCAGCAGCTTAGGCTCGGACAGGGGGATCTACAATGAGCAGTTCTTC
-,TRBJ2-5,-,TRBV9,CASSVDWAVQETQYF,TGTGCCAGCAGCGTAGATTGGGCAGTCCAAGAGACCCAGTACTTC
-,TRBJ2-3,-,TRBV7-2,CASSSTGSVTDTQYF,TGTGCCAGCAGCTCGACAGGATCTGTCACAGATACGCAGTATTTT
TRBD2,TRBJ2-3,-,TRBV9,CASSVGASGGADTQYF,TGTGCCAGCAGCGTAGGGGCTAGCGGGGGGGCAGATACGCAGTATTTT
-,TRBJ2-7,few,TRBV7-9,CASSPRGTSNYEQYF,TGTGCCAGCAGTCCAAGGGGGACATCTAATTACGAGCAGTACTTC
-,TRBJ1-2,-,TRBV4-3,CASSQDTGRNYGYTF,TGCGCCAGCAGCCAAGATACGGGGAGGAACTATGGCTACACCTTC
TRBD2,TRBJ2-3,-,TRBV10-1,CASSGRSGATDAQYF,TGCGCCAGCAGTGGACGTAGCGGGGCCACAGATGCGCAGTATTTT
TRBD2,TRBJ2-1,few,TRBV20-1,CSARGDRLGLAGRDEQFF,TGCAGTGCTAGAGGCGACAGACTGGGACTAGCGGGGCGAGATGAGCAGTTCTTC
-,TRBJ2-5,few,TRBV6-2/TRBV6-3,CASSYLGAQETQYF,TGTGCCAGCAGTTACCTCGGGGCCCAAGAGACCCAGTACTTC